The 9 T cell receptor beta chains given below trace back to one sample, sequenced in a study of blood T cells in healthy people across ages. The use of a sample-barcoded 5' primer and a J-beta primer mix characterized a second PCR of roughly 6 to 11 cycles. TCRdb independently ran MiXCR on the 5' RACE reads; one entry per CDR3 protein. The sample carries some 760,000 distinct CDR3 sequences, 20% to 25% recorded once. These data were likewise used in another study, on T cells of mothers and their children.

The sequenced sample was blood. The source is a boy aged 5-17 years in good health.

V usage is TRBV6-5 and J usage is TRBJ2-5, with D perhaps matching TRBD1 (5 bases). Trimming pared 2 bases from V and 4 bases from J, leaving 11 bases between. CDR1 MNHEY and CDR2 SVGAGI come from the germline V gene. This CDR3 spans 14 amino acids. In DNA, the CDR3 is TGTGCCAGCAGTTACGCAGGGCCTGGAGAGACCCAGTACTTC. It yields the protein CASSYAGPGETQYF.

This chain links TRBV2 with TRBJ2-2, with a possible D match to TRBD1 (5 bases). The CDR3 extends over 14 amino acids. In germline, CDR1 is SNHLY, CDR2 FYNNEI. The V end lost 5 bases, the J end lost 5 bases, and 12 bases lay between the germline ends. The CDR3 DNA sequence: TGTGCCAGCAGTCGAAGCAGGGAAACCGGGGAGCTGTTTTTT. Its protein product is CASSRSRETGELFF.

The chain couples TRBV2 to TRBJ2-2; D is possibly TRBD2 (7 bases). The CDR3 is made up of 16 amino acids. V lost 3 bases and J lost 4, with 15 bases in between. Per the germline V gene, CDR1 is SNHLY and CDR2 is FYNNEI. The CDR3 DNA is TGTGCCAGCAGTGAGGGGGGGCAGATCATCACCGGGGAGCTGTTTTTT. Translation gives CASSEGGQIITGELFF. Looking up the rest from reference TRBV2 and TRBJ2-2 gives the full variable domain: EPEVTQTPSHQVTQMGQEVILRCVPISNHLYFYWYRQILGQKVEFLVSFYNNEISEKSEIFDDQFSVERPDGSNFTLKIRSTKLEDSAMYFCASSEGGQIITGELFFGEGSRLTVL.

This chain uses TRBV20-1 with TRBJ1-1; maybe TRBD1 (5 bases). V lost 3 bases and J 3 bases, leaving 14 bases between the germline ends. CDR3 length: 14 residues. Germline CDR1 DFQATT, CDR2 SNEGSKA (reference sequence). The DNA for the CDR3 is TGCAGTGCTAGGTCGGGGGTAGGGGACACTGAAGCTTTCTTT. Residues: CSARSGVGDTEAFF.

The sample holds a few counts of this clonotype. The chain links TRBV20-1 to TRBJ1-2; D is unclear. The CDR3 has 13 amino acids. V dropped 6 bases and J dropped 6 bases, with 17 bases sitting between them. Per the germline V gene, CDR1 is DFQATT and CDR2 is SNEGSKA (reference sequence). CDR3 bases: TGCAGTGCACCCCTCGAGCGAGATAATGGCTACACCTTC. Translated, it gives CSAPLERDNGYTF.

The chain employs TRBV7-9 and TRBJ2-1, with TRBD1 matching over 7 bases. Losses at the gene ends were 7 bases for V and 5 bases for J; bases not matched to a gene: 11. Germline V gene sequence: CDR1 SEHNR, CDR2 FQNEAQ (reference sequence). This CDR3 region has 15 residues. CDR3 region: CASTHRDRRNNEQFF. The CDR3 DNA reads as TGTGCCAGCACCCACCGGGACAGACGGAACAATGAGCAGTTCTTC.

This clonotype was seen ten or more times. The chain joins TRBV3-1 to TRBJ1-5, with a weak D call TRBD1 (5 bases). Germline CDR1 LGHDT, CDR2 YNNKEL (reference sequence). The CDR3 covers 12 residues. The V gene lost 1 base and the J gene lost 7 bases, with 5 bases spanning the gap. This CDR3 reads CASSQGGQPQHF. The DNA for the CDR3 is TGTGCCAGCAGCCAAGGGGGCCAGCCCCAGCATTTT.

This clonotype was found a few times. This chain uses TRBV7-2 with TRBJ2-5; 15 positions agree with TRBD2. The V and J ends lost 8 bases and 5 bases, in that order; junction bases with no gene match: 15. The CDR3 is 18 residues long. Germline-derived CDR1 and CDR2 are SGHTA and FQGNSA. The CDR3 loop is CASSRGLAGGRTRETQYF. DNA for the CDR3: TGTGCCAGCTCTAGAGGACTAGCGGGAGGGCGGACTCGGGAGACCCAGTACTTC.

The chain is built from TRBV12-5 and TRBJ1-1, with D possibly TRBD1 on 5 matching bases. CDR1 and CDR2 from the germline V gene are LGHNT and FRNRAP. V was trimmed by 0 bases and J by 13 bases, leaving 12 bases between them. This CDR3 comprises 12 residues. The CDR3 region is CASGLVPQTDFF. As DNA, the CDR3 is TGTGCTAGTGGTTTGGTACCCCAGACAGATTTCTTT.